This T cell receptor beta chain was documented in a study of cytomegalovirus exposure and HLA in healthy donors. Libraries were prepared by immunoSEQ multiplex PCR; TCRdb keeps only in-frame clonotypes and omits some of them. This sample has approximately 200,000 clones, with about 81% found just once. Germline assignment: CDR1 MNHEY and CDR2 SMNVEV (reference sequence). Trimming stripped 10 bases from V and 9 bases from J, with 13 bases between. There are 10 residues in the CDR3. Material for sequencing was PBMCs. The receptor was isolated from a woman aged 25 to 45 in good health and CMV-seronegative. This sequence joins TRBV27 and TRBJ2-7, with no clear D. The CDR3 reads CATHYQGQYF. CDR3 DNA: TGTGCCACCCACTATCAAGGGCAGTACTTC.